These 11 T cell receptor beta chains originate from one sample sequenced in a study of blood T cell repertoires in COVID-19 (dated by TCRdb to about 2020). Library generation was performed with the immunoSEQ multiplex PCR assay. TCRdb obtained this table from immuneACCESS and retained in-frame rearrangements with V and J assigned. These tables miss some clones; where compared with another copy, unresolved V genes account for less than half of the shortfall, and the remainder is unexplained. Counted in this sample were some 200,000 clones; approximately 87% of them appeared once. Clones ranked in the top ten supply roughly 2.5% of the sample. What was sequenced was peripheral blood. The receptors come from a man aged 35-49 years with active or convalescent COVID-19.

The chain employs TRBV30 and TRBJ2-7, with TRBD1 matching over 7 bases. Germline V CDR1 and CDR2: GTSNPN, SVGIG (reference sequence). V dropped 8 bases and J dropped 4; count of bases not matched to a gene: 8. The CDR3 runs to 12 residues. The CDR3 sequence is CAGEQGTYEQYF. The CDR3 nucleotides are TGTGCCGGCGAACAGGGGACGTACGAGCAGTACTTC.

This rearrangement joins TRBV21-1 to TRBJ1-1; the D call of TRBD1 is as the table states it, not checked on the DNA. TRBV21-1 counts as a pseudogene. This CDR3 has 12 residues. The CDR3 DNA sequence: TGTGCCAGCAGCAAAGTAACAGTTGAAGCTTTCTTT. Translation: CASSKVTVEAFF.

The chain uses TRBV29-1 and TRBJ1-5; possibly TRBD1 for D (5 bases). The CDR3 extends over 15 amino acids. V lost 5 bases to trimming and J lost 4 bases, with 18 bases between them. Germline V gives CDR1 SQVTM, CDR2 ANQGSEA. CDR3 region: CSVSQGPTQNQPQHF. DNA of the CDR3: TGCAGCGTTTCGCAGGGCCCCACCCAAAATCAGCCCCAGCATTTT. Filled out from reference TRBV29-1 and TRBJ1-5, the complete variable domain reads SAVISQKPSRDICQRGTSLTIQCQVDSQVTMMFWYRQQPGQSLTLIATANQGSEATYESGFVIDKFPISRPNLTFSTLTVSNMSPEDSSIYLCSVSQGPTQNQPQHFGDGTRLSIL.

This clone came up once. The chain couples TRBV4-3 to TRBJ1-4; D possibly corresponds to TRBD1 (6 bases). CDR3 length: 15 amino acids. Trimming took 4 bases from V and 4 from J, leaving 13 bases between them. Per the germline V gene, CDR1 is LGHNA and CDR2 is YSLEER. The CDR3 DNA reads TGCGCCAGCAGCCCTAAACAGGGCTTTAATGAAAAACTGTTTTTT. This gives the protein CASSPKQGFNEKLFF.

The genes are TRBV6-5 and TRBJ1-2; D unresolved. Germline CDR1 MNHEY, CDR2 SVGAGI. The CDR3 contains 14 residues. V dropped 6 bases and J dropped 0 bases, with 11 bases sitting between them. This CDR3 reads CASSREKANYGYTF. The CDR3 coding sequence is TGTGCCAGCAGCCGGGAGAAAGCTAACTATGGCTACACCTTC.

The chain recombines TRBV29-1 with TRBJ2-1; 10 nucleotides align to TRBD2. This CDR3 is 13 amino acids long. The V segment lost 5 bases and the J segment 9 bases; nucleotides outside the gene matches: 7. The germline V gene encodes CDR1 SQVTM and CDR2 ANQGSEA. The CDR3 region is CSVSGGAGAEQFF. The CDR3 nucleotides read TGCAGCGTTAGCGGGGGGGCCGGGGCTGAGCAGTTCTTC.

CDR3 region: CASSYQGSANYGYTF. The CDR3 region has the DNA TGTGCCAGCAGTTACCAGGGGTCGGCTAACTATGGCTACACCTTC. J is TRBJ1-2 and V is TRBV6-2 or TRBV6-3, with a possible D match to TRBD1 (6 bases). The CDR3 is 15 residues long. The germline V and J ends were trimmed by 2 bases and 0 bases, with 10 bases remaining between them. Looked up from germline, CDR1 is MNHEY and CDR2 is SVGEGT.

The chain links TRBV6-5 to TRBJ2-3, with TRBD1 identical over 9 bases. The CDR3 extends over 15 amino acids. V lost 6 bases to trimming and J lost 4 bases; unmatched junction nucleotides: 8. CDR1 is MNHEY and CDR2 is SVGAGI in the germline V gene. The CDR3 sequence: CASSSGGQGADTQYF. CDR3 bases: TGTGCCAGCAGCTCGGGGGGACAGGGTGCAGATACGCAGTATTTT.

The V and J genes are TRBV5-4 and TRBJ1-2; maybe TRBD1 (5 bases). This CDR3 is built from 14 residues. V lost 1 base, J lost 4 bases, and 11 bases lay in between. Germline-derived CDR1 and CDR2 are SGHNT and YYREEE (reference sequence). The CDR3 region is CASSLSFRAYGYTF. As DNA, the CDR3 is TGTGCCAGCAGCTTGTCGTTCAGGGCCTATGGCTACACCTTC. Full variable domain (missing parts from reference TRBV5-4 and TRBJ1-2): ETGVTQSPTHLIKTRGQQVTLRCSSQSGHNTVSWYQQALGQGPQFIFQYYREEENGRGNFPPRFSGLQFPNYSSELNVNALELDDSALYLCASSLSFRAYGYTFGSGTRLTVV.

The gene calls are TRBV10-1 and TRBJ1-2; no reliable D call. The germline V and J ends were trimmed by 0 bases and 6 bases, with 8 bases remaining between them. Germline-derived CDR1 and CDR2 are WNHNN and SYGVQD (reference sequence). The CDR3 totals 13 residues. CDR3 bases: TGCGCCAGCAGTGAGTCGAGGGTTGATGGCTACACCTTC. Translating gives CASSESRVDGYTF.

This chain links TRBV7-8 with TRBJ2-1; D possibly corresponds to TRBD1 (6 bases). The CDR3 length is 16 residues. Trimming left V 1 base short and J 12 bases short, with 22 bases between. Per the germline V gene, CDR1 is SGHVS and CDR2 is FQNEAQ. CDR3 residues: CASSLGLDRGVSGQFF. The CDR3 region has the DNA TGTGCCAGCAGCTTAGGTTTGGACAGAGGTGTGAGTGGGCAGTTCTTC. Based on the CDR3 plus reference TRBV7-8 and TRBJ2-1, the full variable domain is GAGVSQSPRYKVAKRGQDVALRCDPISGHVSLFWYQQALGQGPEFLTYFQNEAQLDKSGLPSDRFFAERPEGSVSTLKIQRTQQEDSAVYLCASSLGLDRGVSGQFFGPGTRLTVL.